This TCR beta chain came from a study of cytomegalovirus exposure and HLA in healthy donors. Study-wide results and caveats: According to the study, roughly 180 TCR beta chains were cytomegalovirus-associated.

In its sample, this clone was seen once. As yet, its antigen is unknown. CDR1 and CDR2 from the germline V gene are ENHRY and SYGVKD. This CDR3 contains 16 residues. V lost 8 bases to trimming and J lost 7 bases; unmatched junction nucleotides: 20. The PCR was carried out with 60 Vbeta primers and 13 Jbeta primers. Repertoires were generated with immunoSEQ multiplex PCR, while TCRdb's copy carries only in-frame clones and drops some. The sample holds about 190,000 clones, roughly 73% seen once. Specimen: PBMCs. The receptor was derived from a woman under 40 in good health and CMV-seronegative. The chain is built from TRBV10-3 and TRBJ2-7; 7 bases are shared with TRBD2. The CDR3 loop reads CAIGGFESGGLGEQYF. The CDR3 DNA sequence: TGTGCCATCGGAGGCTTTGAATCGGGAGGACTGGGGGAGCAGTACTTC.